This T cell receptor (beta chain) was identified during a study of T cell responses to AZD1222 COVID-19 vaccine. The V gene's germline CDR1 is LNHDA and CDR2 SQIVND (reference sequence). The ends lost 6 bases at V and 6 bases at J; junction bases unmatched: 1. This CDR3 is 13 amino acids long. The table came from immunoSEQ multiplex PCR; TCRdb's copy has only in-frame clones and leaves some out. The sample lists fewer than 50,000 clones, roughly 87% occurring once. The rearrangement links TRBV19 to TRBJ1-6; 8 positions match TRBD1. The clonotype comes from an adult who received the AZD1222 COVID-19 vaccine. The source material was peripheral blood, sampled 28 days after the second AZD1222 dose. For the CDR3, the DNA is TGTGCCAGTAGCGGACAGGGTAATTCACCCCTCCACTTT. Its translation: CASSGQGNSPLHF.